These 30 T cell receptor beta chains originate from one sample sequenced in a study of cytomegalovirus exposure and HLA in healthy donors. PCR was performed using 60 Vbeta and 13 Jbeta primers. Data came from immunoSEQ multiplex PCR; TCRdb stores just in-frame clones and leaves some out. The table shows about 78,000 clones, with around 58% occurring only once. The sequenced sample was PBMCs. These receptors were taken from a man aged 25 to 40 in good health and CMV-seropositive.

For this clone: Other DNA sequences in this specimen translate into the identical CDR3. This chain uses TRBV28 with TRBJ2-7; 7 nucleotides agree with TRBD1. Trimming removed 3 bases from V and 5 bases from J; junction bases left unmatched: 10. CDR3 length: 15 residues. Germline V CDR1 and CDR2: MDHEN, SYDVKM. CDR3 in amino acids: CASSFRRGPRNEQYF. The CDR3 DNA follows: TGTGCCAGCAGTTTCCGTAGGGGGCCGAGAAACGAGCAGTACTTC.

This clone was seen a handful of times. CDR3 DNA sequence: TGTGCCAGCAGTGGGGTGACAGGGGTCGGGGAGCAGTACTTC. The encoded protein is CASSGVTGVGEQYF. J is TRBJ2-7 and V is TRBV2; TRBD1 matches 8 bases. The germline V gene encodes CDR1 SNHLY and CDR2 FYNNEI. V was clipped by 4 bases and J by 7 bases; unmatched bases: 9. The CDR3 loop spans 14 amino acids.

The chain couples TRBV29-1 to TRBJ2-2; 10 bases map to TRBD1. This CDR3 is built from 15 residues. The germline V gene has CDR1 SQVTM and CDR2 ANQGSEA. V lost 0 bases and J lost 6; bases outside the gene matches: 4. The CDR3 DNA follows: TGCAGCGTTGAAGATGACAGGGGGCTGCCCGGGGAGCTGTTTTTT. Residues: CSVEDDRGLPGELFF.

The chain combines TRBV11-2 with TRBJ2-7, with 9 bases matching TRBD1. The CDR3 is 15 residues long. J lost 6 bases, V lost 3 bases, and 9 bases had no gene match. CDR1 and CDR2 from the germline V gene are SGHAT and FQNNGV. CDR3 in DNA: TGTGCCAGCAGCTTCGACCGGGACAGGGCTATCGAGCAGTACTTC. Protein sequence: CASSFDRDRAIEQYF.

This chain uses TRBV27 with TRBJ1-1, with D hard to call. V was shortened by 3 bases and J by 1 base, with 6 bases between the two germline ends. The CDR3 is 13 residues long. Germline assignment: CDR1 MNHEY and CDR2 SMNVEV (reference sequence). The CDR3 DNA reads TGTGCCAGCAGTTTGGGGAGGAACACTGAAGCTTTCTTT. This gives the protein CASSLGRNTEAFF.

V and J are TRBV5-4 and TRBJ1-2; D possibly corresponds to TRBD1 (6 bases). The CDR3 covers 12 residues. Trimming took off 2 bases at V and 8 bases at J, with 10 bases between the two ends. Germline V lookup: CDR1 SGHNT, CDR2 YYREEE (reference sequence). The CDR3 DNA sequence: TGTGCCAGCAGCTTCAGGGGTGGCGGCTACACCTTC. This gives the protein CASSFRGGGYTF. Based on the CDR3 plus reference TRBV5-4 and TRBJ1-2, the full variable domain is ETGVTQSPTHLIKTRGQQVTLRCSSQSGHNTVSWYQQALGQGPQFIFQYYREEENGRGNFPPRFSGLQFPNYSSELNVNALELDDSALYLCASSFRGGGYTFGSGTRLTVV.

The V call is TRBV2, the J call TRBJ2-2, with a weak D call TRBD1 (6 bases). CDR1 is SNHLY, CDR2 FYNNEI, per germline. Trimming cost V 8 bases and J 3 bases, with 13 bases left between them. This CDR3 is 14 amino acids long. CDR3 nucleotide sequence: TGTGCCAGCCGTACACAGGGCGACACCGGGGAGCTGTTTTTT. The encoded protein is CASRTQGDTGELFF.

A word on this clone: Because the CDR3 is missing its conserved closing phenylalanine or tryptophan, this is likely a read error. The chain employs TRBV5-1 and TRBJ2-3; TRBD2 agrees at 11 bases. The CDR3 consists of 14 residues. V trimming: 5 bases; J trimming: 3 bases; junction bases outside the gene matches: 2. CDR1 is SGHRS, CDR2 YFSETQ, per germline. The DNA of the CDR3 is TGCGCCAGCAGGGGGACTAGCGGAACAGATACGCAGTATCTT. It specifies CASRGTSGTDTQYL.

This chain uses TRBV27 with TRBJ2-2, with a weak D call TRBD1 (7 bases). CDR1 is MNHEY and CDR2 is SMNVEV in the germline V gene (reference sequence). The CDR3 length is 13 residues. With 10 bases removed from V and 4 bases from J, the gap between germline ends came to 13 bases. In DNA, the CDR3 is TGTGCCACTAGACAGGGAGGCACCGGGGAGCTGTTTTTT. Translated: CATRQGGTGELFF.

This rearrangement joins TRBV27 to TRBJ1-1; D perhaps matches TRBD1 (6 bases). V lost 3 bases and J 2 bases, leaving 10 bases between the germline ends. Germline CDR1 reads MNHEY; CDR2 reads SMNVEV (reference sequence). CDR3 length equals 14 residues. This CDR3 reads CASSFGGGNTEAFF. In DNA, the CDR3 is TGTGCCAGCAGTTTCGGCGGGGGCAACACTGAAGCTTTCTTT.

In nucleotides, the CDR3 is TGTGCCAGCATCGCCCCCAGGGGCGGGTACGAGCAGTACTTC. It translates to CASIAPRGGYEQYF. This sequence joins TRBV28 and TRBJ2-7, with a tentative D call TRBD1 (6 bases). Deletions cut 7 bases from V and 4 bases from J, with 17 bases between. The CDR3 runs 14 residues. Germline CDR1 and CDR2: MDHEN and SYDVKM.

J is TRBJ1-1 and V is TRBV5-5; 9 nucleotides align to TRBD1. V trimming: 4 bases; J trimming: 3 bases; junction bases outside the gene matches: 7. The CDR3 spans 15 residues. Germline V lookup: CDR1 SGHKS, CDR2 YYEKEE (reference sequence). The CDR3 is CASSPRTGADTEAFF. CDR3 DNA sequence: TGTGCCAGCAGCCCCCGGACAGGGGCGGACACTGAAGCTTTCTTT.

This chain joins TRBV5-1 and TRBJ2-5, with 9 positions matching TRBD1. The tail of the sequence fits TRBJ2-7 better, so the J call may be wrong. CDR1 and CDR2 (germline): SGHRS, YFSETQ. The length of the CDR3 is 15 residues. CDR3 DNA sequence: TGCGCCAGCAGCCTGATACAGGGGGCCCCCTACGAGCAGTACTTC. This sequence encodes CASSLIQGAPYEQYF.

The chain has TRBV2 and TRBJ1-2, with 7 positions matching TRBD1. There are 15 residues in the CDR3. V was pared by 3 bases and J by 2 bases, with 6 bases of the junction left unmatched. Looked up from germline, CDR1 is SNHLY and CDR2 is FYNNEI. The CDR3 sequence: CASSDLLTGNYGYTF. CDR3 sequence (DNA): TGTGCCAGCAGTGACCTCCTGACAGGGAACTATGGCTACACCTTC.

This rearrangement joins TRBV28 to TRBJ2-7; no clear D. V lost 1 base and J lost 2, with 9 bases in between. CDR3 length: 14 residues. Germline values: CDR1 MDHEN, CDR2 SYDVKM. CDR3 coding DNA: TGTGCCAGCAGTTTATTCGGCGGAACCTACGAGCAGTACTTC. As protein: CASSLFGGTYEQYF.

The chain joins TRBV11-2 to TRBJ2-3; tentatively, D is TRBD2 (6 bases). There are 15 residues in the CDR3. V was clipped by 0 bases and J by 2 bases, with 9 bases between them. The germline CDR1 and CDR2 sequences are SGHAT and FQNNGV. CDR3 bases: TGTGCCAGCAGCTTAGAACGCGGGGTCACAGATACGCAGTATTTT. This translates into CASSLERGVTDTQYF.

V gene TRBV11-2 combines with J gene TRBJ2-2; 7 bases fit TRBD2. This CDR3 has 16 amino acids. Germline values: CDR1 SGHAT, CDR2 FQNNGV. The V gene end was trimmed by 2 bases and the J gene end by 1 base; junction bases not matched to a gene: 4. The CDR3 DNA is TGTGCCAGCAGCTTATTGAGCGGGGTGAACACCGGGGAGCTGTTTTTT. This sequence encodes CASSLLSGVNTGELFF. Drawing the rest from reference TRBV11-2 and TRBJ2-2, the complete variable domain is EAGVAQSPRYKIIEKRQSVAFWCNPISGHATLYWYQQILGQGPKLLIQFQNNGVVDDSQLPKDRFSAERLKGVDSTLKIQPAKLEDSAVYLCASSLLSGVNTGELFFGEGSRLTVL.

This clone showed up just once. V usage is TRBV11-3 and J usage is TRBJ2-5, with D tentatively TRBD1 (6 bases). Per germline, CDR1 SGHNT and CDR2 YENEEA. CDR3 length equals 13 residues. Trimming cost V 5 bases and J 1 base, with 8 bases left between them. The CDR3 protein is CASSQDSQETQYF. CDR3 nucleotides: TGTGCCAGCAGCCAGGACAGCCAAGAGACCCAGTACTTC.

The chain is built from TRBV7-9 and TRBJ1-5; 11 nucleotides match TRBD1. This CDR3 region has 19 residues. Trimming removed 0 bases from V and 2 bases from J; junction bases left unmatched: 9. Per the germline V gene, CDR1 is SEHNR and CDR2 is FQNEAQ (reference sequence). CDR3 loop: CASSLAGGQGARGNQPQHF. The CDR3 DNA reads TGTGCCAGCAGCTTAGCTGGCGGACAGGGGGCAAGGGGCAATCAGCCCCAGCATTTT.

This clone was seen once. This CDR3 is CASSESSGSGGDNEQFF. For the CDR3, the DNA is TGCGCCAGCAGTGAGAGTAGTGGTAGCGGGGGGGATAATGAGCAGTTCTTC. The chain uses TRBV10-1 and TRBJ2-1, with 11 bases identical to TRBD2. CDR1 and CDR2 (germline): WNHNN, SYGVQD (reference sequence). The CDR3 loop spans 17 amino acids. The V gene end was trimmed by 2 bases and the J gene end by 7 bases; junction bases not matched to a gene: 10.

This clone was counted only a few times. The chain couples TRBV28 to TRBJ2-6; TRBD1 agrees at 7 bases. The CDR3 consists of 18 residues. V was pared by 4 bases and J by 0 bases, with 9 bases of the junction left unmatched. Germline V gene data show CDR1 as MDHEN and CDR2 as SYDVKM. The CDR3 is CASSSHRGWSSGANVLTF. The CDR3 bases are TGTGCCAGCAGTTCCCACAGGGGCTGGAGCTCTGGGGCCAACGTCCTGACTTTC.

To note about this clone: The junction departs from germline at one end; a sequencing error may be responsible. Other nucleotide sequences from this sample produce the same CDR3. The chain has TRBV18 and TRBJ1-4; a possible D gene is TRBD1 (6 bases). Germline V gives CDR1 KGHSH, CDR2 LQKENI. CDR3 size: 14 residues. CDR3 nucleotides: TGCGCCAGCTCACCTACAGGGTCTAATGAAAAACTGTTTTTT. It codes for CASSPTGSNEKLFF.

J is TRBJ2-3 and V is TRBV13; no clear D gene. Trimming shortened V by 3 bases and J by 0 bases, and 13 bases separated the two germline ends. This CDR3 is built from 16 residues. The V gene's germline CDR1 is PRHDT and CDR2 FYEKMQ (reference sequence). CDR3 sequence: CASSLLPVRSTDTQYF. CDR3 DNA sequence: TGTGCCAGCAGCTTGCTTCCGGTGCGGAGCACAGATACGCAGTATTTT.

DNA of the CDR3: TGTGCCAGCAGCTTGGGACTAGCGAGTATAGATGAGCAGTTCTTC. It yields the protein CASSLGLASIDEQFF. The rearrangement joins TRBV7-7 to TRBJ2-1, with 10 positions matching TRBD2. This CDR3 is built from 15 residues. Germline lookup yields CDR1 SSHAT and CDR2 FNYEAQ (reference sequence). J lost 8 bases, V lost 3 bases, and 7 bases had no gene match.

This sequence joins TRBV18 and TRBJ2-3, with 11 bases matching TRBD1. The V gene end was trimmed by 6 bases and the J gene end by 5 bases; junction bases not matched to a gene: 4. CDR3 length: 14 amino acids. Germline V gives CDR1 KGHSH, CDR2 LQKENI. The CDR3 DNA follows: TGTGCCAGCTCGCCGGGGACAGGGGGAGATACGCAGTATTTT. Protein sequence: CASSPGTGGDTQYF.

In its sample, this clone was seen a few times. V and J are TRBV6-5 and TRBJ2-7, with D possibly matching TRBD2 (5 bases). CDR1 is MNHEY, CDR2 SVGAGI, per germline. The ends were cut back, 6 bases at V and 1 base at J, with 16 bases in the middle. This CDR3 has 15 residues. CDR3 coding DNA: TGTGCCAGCAGCGGATCCTCCTCGGGATCCTACGAGCAGTACTTC. Its translation is CASSGSSSGSYEQYF.

This clone was recorded many times. The chain recombines TRBV6-1 with TRBJ1-2, with a tentative D call TRBD1 (6 bases). Trimming removed 2 bases at V and 6 bases at J, with 10 bases between. The CDR3 totals 13 residues. CDR1 is MNHNS and CDR2 is SASEGT in the germline V gene. The CDR3, as DNA: TGTGCCAGCAGTGAAACCGGGACACATGGCTACACCTTC. Its translation is CASSETGTHGYTF.

The chain joins TRBV27 to TRBJ1-1, with 8 bases that match TRBD1. Germline trimming cut 0 bases from V and 11 bases from J; bases unmatched to any gene: 8. The CDR3 spans 14 residues. Germline CDR1 and CDR2: MNHEY and SMNVEV (reference sequence). This CDR3 is CASSLSRTGGSAFF. The DNA for the CDR3 is TGTGCCAGCAGTTTATCTCGAACAGGGGGGAGCGCTTTCTTT.

This chain uses TRBV6-5 with TRBJ2-7; tentative D call: TRBD1 (6 bases). Germline CDR1 is MNHEY and CDR2 is SVGAGI. This CDR3 is built from 15 residues. V was pared by 5 bases and J by 2 bases, with 16 bases between. In DNA form, the CDR3 reads TGTGCCAGCAGTAAAACGGACAGAATCACCTACGAGCAGTACTTC. This translates into CASSKTDRITYEQYF.

This chain links TRBV9 with TRBJ1-1; maybe TRBD1 (5 bases). The CDR3 has 14 residues. Trimming shortened V by 0 bases and J by 5 bases, and 11 bases separated the two germline ends. Germline V gene data show CDR1 as SGDLS and CDR2 as YYNGEE. The CDR3 loop reads CASSVGPQGTEAFF. In DNA form, the CDR3 reads TGTGCCAGCAGCGTAGGCCCTCAGGGAACTGAAGCTTTCTTT.